These 20 T cell receptor beta chains share one sample of origin, sequenced in a study of long-term antiretroviral therapy in people with HIV. Sequencing used immunoSEQ v3.0 at survey level. TCRdb keeps only in-frame clones here, not all; method: immunoSEQ multiplex PCR. The top ten hold 10% to 13% of the sample, which has about 36,000 clones, 70% to 90% seen once. The sample here was unsorted PBMCs, taken 2.2 years after starting antiretroviral therapy. The receptors shown here come from a man in his late teens or twenties with HIV.

V is TRBV5-1 and J is TRBJ1-6, with TRBD1 identical over 7 bases. The V and J ends lost 0 bases and 0 bases, in that order; junction bases with no gene match: 3. This CDR3 has 17 amino acids. CDR1 is SGHRS and CDR2 is YFSETQ in the germline V gene. The CDR3 nucleotides are TGCGCCAGCAGCTTGGGGCCAGGGGGCTCCTATAATTCACCCCTCCACTTT. Encoded protein: CASSLGPGGSYNSPLHF.

The J gene is TRBJ2-3, the V gene TRBV7-2; D is tentatively TRBD1 or TRBD2 (5 bases each). V lost 0 bases and J 2 bases, leaving 15 bases between the germline ends. Germline V gene data show CDR1 as SGHTA and CDR2 as FQGNSA. The CDR3 sequence is 17 residues long. CDR3 nucleotide sequence: TGTGCCAGCAGCTTAGCGCCAGGGATCGGGAACACAGATACGCAGTATTTT. Protein product: CASSLAPGIGNTDTQYF. The variable domain in full, completed from reference TRBV7-2 and TRBJ2-3, reads GAGVSQSPSNKVTEKGKDVELRCDPISGHTALYWYRQSLGQGLEFLIYFQGNSAPDKSGLPSDRFSAERTGGSVSTLTIQRTQQEDSAVYLCASSLAPGIGNTDTQYFGPGTRLTVL.

The chain recombines TRBV5-4 with TRBJ2-3; D tentatively reads TRBD1 or TRBD2 (6 bases each). The V and J ends lost 4 bases and 5 bases respectively, with 14 bases between them. In germline, CDR1 is SGHNT, CDR2 YYREEE (reference sequence). CDR3 size: 14 residues. This chain's CDR3 is CASSPSGGKDTQYF. The CDR3 DNA reads as TGTGCCAGCAGCCCCTCCGGGGGCAAAGATACGCAGTATTTT.

This clone was detected only once. This chain connects TRBV9 to TRBJ2-1; TRBD2 might be the D (6 bases). In germline, CDR1 is SGDLS, CDR2 YYNGEE. The germline V and J ends were trimmed by 2 bases and 3 bases, with 18 bases remaining between them. CDR3 length: 17 amino acids. The CDR3 here is CASSVGLSGRDYNEQFF. In DNA form, the CDR3 reads TGTGCCAGCAGCGTTGGATTGTCCGGGAGAGACTACAATGAGCAGTTCTTC.

J is TRBJ2-6 and V is TRBV25-1, with D possibly called TRBD1 or TRBD2 (5 bases each). Per germline, CDR1 MGHDK and CDR2 SYGVNS. The CDR3 contains 17 residues. V dropped 4 bases and J dropped 0 bases, with 13 bases sitting between them. CDR3 coding DNA: TGTGCCAGCAGTGTCCGGGACGGCGACTCTGGGGCCAACGTCCTGACTTTC. Protein product: CASSVRDGDSGANVLTF. The full variable domain, in which reference TRBV25-1 and TRBJ2-6 provide the parts outside the CDR3, is EADIYQTPRYLVIGTGKKITLECSQTMGHDKMYWYQQDPGMELHLIHYSYGVNSTEKGDLSSESTVSRIRTEHFPLTLESARPSHTSQYLCASSVRDGDSGANVLTFGAGSRLTVL.

Here the CDR3 reads CASSFRGSGGTDTQYF. CDR3 nucleotides: TGTGCCAGCAGCTTCCGGGGCTCGGGTGGAACAGATACGCAGTATTTT. The chain recombines TRBV7-8 with TRBJ2-3; D is possibly TRBD1 or TRBD2 (5 bases each). The CDR3 is made up of 16 amino acids. Between the trimmed V and J ends, which lost 3 bases and 3 bases, there was a span of 16 bases. Germline V gene sequence: CDR1 SGHVS, CDR2 FQNEAQ.

The genes are TRBV29-1 and TRBJ2-7; no reliable D call. Germline CDR1 reads SQVTM; CDR2 reads ANQGSEA. Trimming took 7 bases from V and 5 from J, leaving 12 bases between them. The CDR3 extends over 11 amino acids. In DNA form, the CDR3 reads TGCAGCGCCAGCGTGGCAGACGAGCAGTACTTC. Protein: CSASVADEQYF.

The chain links TRBV7-2 to TRBJ2-6; D gene uncertain. V was clipped by 5 bases and J by 0 bases, with 14 bases between them. Germline CDR1 SGHTA, CDR2 FQGNSA. The CDR3 runs to 17 residues. The DNA of the CDR3 is TGTGCCAGCAGCCGCTGGCTACAGAGCTCTGGGGCCAACGTCCTGACTTTC. Translating gives CASSRWLQSSGANVLTF.

The V gene is TRBV15, the J gene TRBJ2-7; 7 nucleotides match TRBD1. After removal of 3 bases from V and 2 bases from J, the junction contained 10 bases not matched to a gene. This CDR3 has 16 amino acids. The germline V gene encodes CDR1 LNHNV and CDR2 YYDKDF (reference sequence). The CDR3 DNA follows: TGTGCCACCAGCAGCCGCACTACAGGGGTACCCTACGAGCAGTACTTC. It is translated as CATSSRTTGVPYEQYF.

The rearrangement links TRBV30 to TRBJ2-5; 15 bases are shared with TRBD2. The CDR3 loop spans 15 amino acids. V was pared by 8 bases and J by 4 bases, with 8 bases of the junction left unmatched. Germline V CDR1 and CDR2: GTSNPN, SVGIG (reference sequence). CDR3 bases: TGTGCCGGGGGGACTAGCGGGGGGCTCGGAGAGACCCAGTACTTC. Its translation is CAGGTSGGLGETQYF.

V usage is TRBV6-5 and J usage is TRBJ1-3, with a weak D call TRBD1 (6 bases). The CDR3 contains 15 residues. From germline, CDR1 is MNHEY and CDR2 SVGAGI. Trimming stripped 0 bases from V and 1 base from J, with 7 bases between. The CDR3 DNA reads TGTGCCAGCAGTTACTCTACAGGGTCTGGAAACACCATATATTTT. Encoded protein: CASSYSTGSGNTIYF.

The chain employs TRBV4-1 and TRBJ2-5; TRBD2 matches 13 bases. This CDR3 has 16 amino acids. Germline V gene sequence: CDR1 MGHRA, CDR2 YSYEKL. V trimming: 4 bases; J trimming: 4 bases; junction bases outside the gene matches: 6. The CDR3 sequence is CASSLLGLAGVETQYF. The CDR3 DNA sequence: TGCGCCAGCAGCCTCCTAGGACTAGCGGGAGTAGAGACCCAGTACTTC.

The V and J genes are TRBV7-2 and TRBJ2-7; possibly TRBD1 for D (6 bases). Trimming removed 4 bases at V and 6 bases at J, with 10 bases between. CDR3 length equals 12 residues. The V gene's germline CDR1 is SGHTA and CDR2 FQGNSA. CDR3 residues: CASSWGHPEQYF. Written as DNA, the CDR3 is TGTGCCAGCAGCTGGGGACACCCCGAGCAGTACTTC.

This chain uses TRBV5-6 with TRBJ1-1; D is unresolved. The V gene's germline CDR1 is SGHDT and CDR2 YYEEEE. V was trimmed by 4 bases and J by 6 bases, leaving 13 bases between them. CDR3 length: 13 residues. CDR3 loop: CASSLPEQAEAFF. DNA for the CDR3: TGTGCCAGCAGCCTCCCCGAGCAGGCTGAAGCTTTCTTT.

The chain is built from TRBV9 and TRBJ1-2; a possible D gene is TRBD1 (6 bases). CDR1 and CDR2 (germline): SGDLS, YYNGEE. The CDR3 covers 17 residues. Trimming stripped 0 bases from V and 2 bases from J, with 17 bases between. The chain's CDR3 is CASSVGSGHRDNYGYTF. The CDR3 DNA sequence: TGTGCCAGCAGCGTAGGGAGTGGTCACAGGGACAACTATGGCTACACCTTC.

There are a few counts of this clone. The chain combines TRBV9 with TRBJ1-5; 8 bases agree with TRBD1. This CDR3 has 14 amino acids. V gave up 3 bases and J gave up 4 bases; unmatched junction bases: 3. CDR1 SGDLS and CDR2 YYNGEE come from the germline V gene. CDR3 region: CASSGGTGNQPQHF. The DNA for the CDR3 is TGTGCCAGCAGCGGGGGGACAGGTAATCAGCCCCAGCATTTT. The full variable domain, its missing parts supplied by reference TRBV9 and TRBJ1-5, is DSGVTQTPKHLITATGQRVTLRCSPRSGDLSVYWYQQSLDQGLQFLIQYYNGEERAKGNILERFSAQQFPDLHSELNLSSLELGDSALYFCASSGGTGNQPQHFGDGTRLSIL.

This clone was found a few times. V and J are TRBV6-1 and TRBJ1-3; D might be TRBD1 (5 bases). The germline V gene has CDR1 MNHNS and CDR2 SASEGT. V lost 7 bases, J lost 0 bases, and 10 bases lay in between. The CDR3 is 14 amino acids. Here the CDR3 reads CASKGLDSGNTIYF. Written as DNA, the CDR3 is TGTGCCAGCAAGGGGCTCGACTCTGGAAACACCATATATTTT.

V and J are TRBV18 and TRBJ2-2, with 9 bases matching TRBD1. Germline V gene data show CDR1 as KGHSH and CDR2 as LQKENI. This CDR3 is built from 16 residues. With V trimmed by 8 bases and J by 8 bases, 15 bases remained unmatched. The CDR3 bases are TGTGCCAGCCCGAAACAGGGGGCAGCTAGGGATGGGGAGCTGTTTTTT. It codes for CASPKQGAARDGELFF.

The chain recombines TRBV28 with TRBJ2-7; 9 bases fit TRBD1. This CDR3 has 14 residues. Per germline, CDR1 MDHEN and CDR2 SYDVKM. The J segment lost 3 bases and the V segment lost 4 bases, leaving 4 bases of the junction unmatched. The CDR3 DNA reads as TGTGCCAGCAGTTCCGGACAGGGGTTCTACGAGCAGTACTTC. Encoded protein: CASSSGQGFYEQYF.

CDR3 sequence: CASSAGGTGANYGYTF. CDR3 nucleotide sequence: TGTGCCAGCAGTGCCGGCGGGACAGGGGCAAACTATGGCTACACCTTC. V is TRBV6-1 and J is TRBJ1-2, with TRBD1 matching over 10 bases. The CDR3 runs to 16 residues. The J segment lost 2 bases and the V segment lost 4 bases, leaving 7 bases of the junction unmatched. CDR1 is MNHNS, CDR2 SASEGT, per germline.